These 22 T cell receptor beta chains originate from one sample sequenced in a study of response to subunit inactivated influenza vaccine. TCRdb used MiXCR to reprocess the RT-PCR reads, holding one entry per CDR3 protein. The table lists about 540,000 distinct CDR3 sequences, approximately 22% of them singletons, with around 2.8% in the top ten. The sample was also linked to a second study, of T cells expressing NK-cell markers. That study reports: The authors generated TCR beta cDNA through 5'RACE template switching with UMIs.

This sample comprised CD4+ T cells sorted from PBMCs, obtained 12 days after vaccination. These receptor sequences come from a man aged 50-59 years who received an inactivated influenza vaccine.

The CDR3 reads CSARVRRDEQYF. CDR3 bases: TGCAGTGCTAGGGTTAGAAGGGACGAGCAGTACTTC. The chain links TRBV20-1 to TRBJ2-7; D unclear. The germline CDR1 and CDR2 sequences are DFQATT and SNEGSKA (reference sequence). The CDR3 has 12 amino acids. The V end was cut by 3 bases, the J end by 5 bases, with 11 bases between.

This clonotype was observed a handful of times. V gene TRBV5-6 combines with J gene TRBJ2-1; 10 bases match TRBD2. CDR3 length: 15 residues. Germline V gene sequence: CDR1 SGHDT, CDR2 YYEEEE. With 4 bases clipped from V and 5 bases from J, the junction kept 6 bases outside the gene matches. The CDR3 sequence: CASSRWGTSDNEQFF. CDR3 nucleotides: TGTGCCAGCAGCCGTTGGGGGACTAGCGACAATGAGCAGTTCTTC.

This clonotype has more than one count but fewer than ten. The chain combines TRBV4-2 with TRBJ1-1; D is undetermined. Germline-derived CDR1 and CDR2 are LGHNA and YNFKEQ. Deletions cut 0 bases from V and 3 bases from J, with 8 bases between. The CDR3 consists of 14 residues. The CDR3 region has the DNA TGTGCCAGCAGCCAAGAACAGATCCACACTGAAGCTTTCTTT. Its translation is CASSQEQIHTEAFF.

There are many counts of this clonotype. V gene TRBV5-1 combines with J gene TRBJ2-1; TRBD1 matches 9 bases. V lost 4 bases and J lost 1; bases outside the gene matches: 3. In germline, CDR1 is SGHRS, CDR2 YFSETQ. The CDR3 consists of 15 residues. The CDR3 nucleotides read TGCGCCAGCAGCGGACAGGGGTTGTCCTACAATGAGCAGTTCTTC. Protein: CASSGQGLSYNEQFF.

This clonotype was seen more than once but under ten times. V is TRBV24-1 and J is TRBJ2-7; a weak D match, TRBD2 (5 bases). CDR3 length: 13 residues. V was cut by 3 bases and J by 2 bases, with 7 bases left in between. Germline lookup yields CDR1 KGHDR and CDR2 SFDVKD. The CDR3 DNA follows: TGTGCCACCAGTGATGGAGGAACCTACGAGCAGTACTTC. This translates into CATSDGGTYEQYF.

This clonotype was counted only a few times. The gene calls are TRBV7-6 and TRBJ2-3; D possibly corresponds to TRBD2 (6 bases). This CDR3 region has 14 residues. Trimming took 6 bases from V and 1 from J, leaving 11 bases between them. CDR1 is SGHVS, CDR2 FNYEAQ, per germline. The CDR3 spells CASRMASGTDTQYF. In DNA form, the CDR3 reads TGTGCCAGCAGAATGGCTAGCGGCACAGATACGCAGTATTTT.

This clonotype showed up just a few times. V usage is TRBV5-1 and J usage is TRBJ2-5; TRBD2 might be the D (5 bases). Trimming pared 0 bases from V and 0 bases from J, leaving 9 bases between. CDR1 is SGHRS, CDR2 YFSETQ, per germline. This CDR3 has 15 residues. This CDR3 reads CASSLGWEYQETQYF. CDR3 nucleotides: TGCGCCAGCAGCTTGGGTTGGGAGTACCAAGAGACCCAGTACTTC.

This clonotype was seen more than once but under ten times. The chain couples TRBV3-1 to TRBJ1-6; a weak D match, TRBD1 (5 bases). With 8 bases removed from V and 11 bases from J, the gap between germline ends came to 16 bases. This CDR3 contains 13 residues. Germline assignment: CDR1 LGHDT and CDR2 YNNKEL (reference sequence). CDR3 sequence reads: CASGSGTRAPLHF. Here the CDR3 DNA reads TGTGCCAGCGGCTCAGGGACTCGGGCACCCCTCCACTTT.

This clonotype was detected a few times. This chain links TRBV20-1 with TRBJ2-5, with a possible D match to TRBD2 (5 bases). Trimming cost V 2 bases and J 5 bases, with 9 bases left between them. The CDR3 sequence is 12 residues long. The germline V gene encodes CDR1 DFQATT and CDR2 SNEGSKA (reference sequence). The chain's CDR3 is CSARPGLETQYF. Written as DNA, the CDR3 is TGCAGTGCTAGACCAGGACTGGAGACCCAGTACTTC.

The V and J genes are TRBV7-8 and TRBJ2-5, with D perhaps matching TRBD1 or TRBD2 (7 bases each). The V end was cut by 2 bases, the J end by 4 bases, with 17 bases between. Germline lookup yields CDR1 SGHVS and CDR2 FQNEAQ. CDR3 length equals 16 residues. This CDR3 is CASSLNPGGGRETQYF. DNA for the CDR3: TGTGCCAGCAGCTTAAACCCAGGGGGGGGAAGAGAGACCCAGTACTTC.

This clonotype was observed a few times. The chain couples TRBV7-2 to TRBJ1-5; TRBD1 matches at 8 bases. The ends lost 5 bases at V and 6 bases at J; junction bases unmatched: 9. Germline loops: CDR1 SGHTA, CDR2 FQGNSA. This CDR3 is built from 15 residues. The CDR3 nucleotides are TGTGCCAGCAGCAAGGTTCAGGGGGCGGGTCAGCCCCAGCATTTT. The encoded protein is CASSKVQGAGQPQHF. The complete variable domain, with remaining parts taken from reference TRBV7-2 and TRBJ1-5, reads GAGVSQSPSNKVTEKGKDVELRCDPISGHTALYWYRQSLGQGLEFLIYFQGNSAPDKSGLPSDRFSAERTGGSVSTLTIQRTQQEDSAVYLCASSKVQGAGQPQHFGDGTRLSIL.

This clonotype was detected a few times. The chain recombines TRBV12-3 or TRBV12-4 with TRBJ1-5, with a possible D match to TRBD1 (6 bases). Between the trimmed V and J ends, which lost 5 bases and 6 bases, there was a span of 17 bases. The CDR3 length is 15 residues. CDR3 coding DNA: TGTGCCAGCAGTCCCCAGGACAGCCACTCTCAGCCCCAGCATTTT. It codes for CASSPQDSHSQPQHF.

This clonotype was picked up a small number of times. This chain connects TRBV5-1 to TRBJ2-2; D unclear. The CDR3 contains 14 residues. Germline CDR1 SGHRS, CDR2 YFSETQ. Between the trimmed V and J ends, which lost 0 bases and 5 bases, there was a span of 8 bases. CDR3 DNA: TGCGCCAGCAGCTTGGACTGGATAACCGGGGAGCTGTTTTTT. Amino acid sequence: CASSLDWITGELFF. The whole variable domain, remainder taken from reference TRBV5-1 and TRBJ2-2, is KAGVTQTPRYLIKTRGQQVTLSCSPISGHRSVSWYQQTPGQGLQFLFEYFSETQRNKGNFPGRFSGRQFSNSRSEMNVSTLELGDSALYLCASSLDWITGELFFGEGSRLTVL.

V and J are TRBV29-1 and TRBJ2-2; TRBD2 aligns across 7 bases. This CDR3 spans 15 amino acids. The V gene's germline CDR1 is SQVTM and CDR2 ANQGSEA. The V and J ends lost 4 bases and 4 bases, in that order; junction bases with no gene match: 9. CDR3 sequence reads: CSVASGRDGTGELFF. For the CDR3, the DNA is TGCAGCGTTGCATCAGGGAGGGACGGCACCGGGGAGCTGTTTTTT.

This clonotype was detected only a few times. The rearrangement links TRBV11-2 to TRBJ2-7; weak D call: TRBD1 (5 bases). The ends were cut back, 5 bases at V and 2 bases at J, with 13 bases in the middle. CDR3 length equals 14 residues. Germline V lookup: CDR1 SGHAT, CDR2 FQNNGV. The CDR3, as DNA: TGTGCCAGCAGCGCCGGACACGCCACCTACGAGCAGTACTTC. Its protein is CASSAGHATYEQYF.

The chain combines TRBV20-1 with TRBJ2-3, with D perhaps given as TRBD1 or TRBD2 (5 bases each). The CDR3 sequence is 15 residues long. V lost 3 bases to trimming and J lost 0 bases, with 13 bases between them. CDR1 and CDR2 from the germline V gene are DFQATT and SNEGSKA (reference sequence). The CDR3 region is CSARDFGASTDTQYF. For the CDR3, the DNA is TGCAGTGCTAGGGACTTCGGGGCTAGCACAGATACGCAGTATTTT.

This clonotype has at least ten counts. The chain links TRBV6-1 to TRBJ2-1, with 13 bases aligning to TRBD2. The CDR3 has 16 residues. The germline V gene has CDR1 MNHNS and CDR2 SASEGT. The ends lost 6 bases at V and 8 bases at J; junction bases unmatched: 10. Here the CDR3 DNA reads TGTGCCAGCAGACTTGGACTAGCGGGAGTAGTGGATGAGCAGTTCTTC. This codes for CASRLGLAGVVDEQFF.

The rearrangement joins TRBV6-1 to TRBJ1-6; D might be TRBD1 (5 bases). The CDR3 runs 13 residues. CDR1 and CDR2 from the germline V gene are MNHNS and SASEGT. V was pared by 3 bases and J by 10 bases, with 10 bases between. The CDR3 region is CASSDRDSSPLHF. The DNA for the CDR3 is TGTGCCAGCAGTGACCGTGACAGCTCACCCCTCCACTTT.

This clonotype was counted between two and nine times. The chain has TRBV10-3 and TRBJ1-1; no clear D. Germline V lookup: CDR1 ENHRY, CDR2 SYGVKD. The germline V and J ends were trimmed by 8 bases and 1 base, with 14 bases remaining between them. The CDR3 extends over 14 amino acids. In nucleotides, the CDR3 is TGTGCCATCGGAACTGCTTTGGAGAACACTGAAGCTTTCTTT. Protein sequence: CAIGTALENTEAFF.

This clonotype was seen a few times. This rearrangement joins TRBV6-2 or TRBV6-3 to TRBJ1-5; 8 bases align to TRBD1. This CDR3 comprises 16 residues. V dropped 7 bases and J dropped 6; count of bases not matched to a gene: 14. Germline assignment: CDR1 MNHEY and CDR2 SVGEGT. CDR3 residues: CASTDPSGGGGQPQHF. CDR3 nucleotide sequence: TGTGCCAGCACCGACCCCTCAGGGGGCGGTGGTCAGCCCCAGCATTTT.

This clonotype was found a few times. The chain carries TRBV3-1 and TRBJ1-5; 7 positions match TRBD1. The germline CDR1 and CDR2 sequences are LGHDT and YNNKEL (reference sequence). The V and J ends lost 4 bases and 3 bases, in that order; junction bases with no gene match: 3. The CDR3 runs 14 residues. This CDR3 is CASSPTGYNQPQHF. In nucleotides, the CDR3 is TGTGCCAGCAGCCCGACAGGGTACAATCAGCCCCAGCATTTT.

The J gene is TRBJ2-2, the V gene TRBV19, with D possibly TRBD1 on 5 matching bases. Germline values: CDR1 LNHDA, CDR2 SQIVND (reference sequence). The germline V and J ends were trimmed by 7 bases and 7 bases, with 19 bases remaining between them. The CDR3 has 15 amino acids. In DNA, the CDR3 is TGTGCCAGTAAGAAATTAGGACAAATTAACGGGGAGCTGTTTTTT. This translates into CASKKLGQINGELFF. The variable domain in full, completed from reference TRBV19 and TRBJ2-2, reads DGGITQSPKYLFRKEGQNVTLSCEQNLNHDAMYWYRQDPGQGLRLIYYSQIVNDFQKGDIAEGYSVSREKKESFPLTVTSAQKNPTAFYLCASKKLGQINGELFFGEGSRLTVL.